Presented here are 32 T cell receptor beta chains from one specimen sequenced in a study of early T cells in non-severe SARS-CoV-2 infection (dated by TCRdb to 2020 to 2022). The library was obtained by 5' RACE. Sequencing relied on a NextSeq 500. TCRdb trimmed the raw reads at Q25, called clones with MiXCR and kept productive beta chains. Merged by CDR3 protein, the rows form single entries marked with the most common genes and DNA. The sample table records fewer than 100,000 distinct CDR3 sequences; 10% to 15% of these occur just once. The ten largest clones add up to around 3.6% of the sample. Sequencing input: whole blood. These receptors all come from an adult who was a healthcare worker with PCR-confirmed SARS-CoV-2 infection or an uninfected control (not recorded which).

The chain carries TRBV19 and TRBJ2-1, with 12 bases aligning to TRBD1. V shed 1 base, J shed 4 bases, and the junction held 5 bases outside the gene matches. The CDR3 runs 17 residues. In germline, CDR1 is LNHDA, CDR2 SQIVND (reference sequence). CDR3 sequence (DNA): TGTGCCAGTAGTATAGGTCCGGGACAGGGGGCATACAATGAGCAGTTCTTC. It encodes CASSIGPGQGAYNEQFF.

There are a few counts of this clonotype. The chain uses TRBV12-3 or TRBV12-4 and TRBJ2-7; TRBD2 is a possible D gene (5 bases). CDR3 length equals 14 residues. V was trimmed by 5 bases and J by 5 bases, leaving 16 bases between them. This chain's CDR3 is CASSRGLAPHEQYF. CDR3 DNA: TGTGCCAGCAGTCGCGGACTCGCCCCCCACGAGCAGTACTTC.

The J gene is TRBJ2-2, the V gene TRBV7-9; D not certain. V was trimmed by 4 bases and J by 6 bases, leaving 6 bases between them. CDR1 is SEHNR and CDR2 is FQNEAQ in the germline V gene (reference sequence). The CDR3 sequence is 12 residues long. CDR3 sequence reads: CASSSPAGELFF. The CDR3 DNA sequence: TGTGCCAGCAGCTCTCCGGCCGGGGAGCTGTTTTTT.

This clonotype has only a few counts. The V call is TRBV15, the J call TRBJ1-4, with D unclear. Germline loops: CDR1 LNHNV, CDR2 YYDKDF (reference sequence). Trimming left V 5 bases short and J 0 bases short, with 13 bases between. The CDR3 spans 16 residues. The DNA of the CDR3 is TGTGCCACCAGCCGGGGTGCAACCTCAACTAATGAAAAACTGTTTTTT. Amino acids: CATSRGATSTNEKLFF.

This clonotype has more than one count but fewer than ten. The rearrangement links TRBV19 to TRBJ2-4, with D possibly TRBD1 on 5 matching bases. The CDR3 spans 13 residues. In germline, CDR1 is LNHDA, CDR2 SQIVND (reference sequence). Trimming cost V 4 bases and J 6 bases, with 10 bases left between them. The CDR3 region is CASSTIDRNIQYF. The CDR3 nucleotides are TGTGCCAGTAGTACCATCGACAGAAACATTCAGTACTTC.

This clonotype appeared many times. J is TRBJ2-6 and V is TRBV2, with D perhaps TRBD2 (6 bases). Germline CDR1 reads SNHLY; CDR2 reads FYNNEI. The CDR3 covers 10 residues. Trimming shortened V by 8 bases and J by 10 bases, and 6 bases separated the two germline ends. The CDR3 loop is CASGGNVLTF. CDR3 nucleotide sequence: TGTGCCAGCGGGGGGAACGTCCTGACTTTC.

The chain uses TRBV27 and TRBJ2-7, with 8 bases matching TRBD1. The CDR3 extends over 15 amino acids. Unmatched junction bases numbered 8, after V lost 6 bases and J lost 1 base. The germline gives CDR1 MNHEY, CDR2 SMNVEV (reference sequence). The DNA for the CDR3 is TGTGCCAGCAGCCCGGACAGGGCCTTTTCCTACGAGCAGTACTTC. Its translation: CASSPDRAFSYEQYF.

The sample holds many counts of this clonotype. This chain connects TRBV18 to TRBJ2-5; 9 bases are a match to TRBD1. The V segment lost 5 bases and the J segment 2 bases; nucleotides outside the gene matches: 9. Looked up from germline, CDR1 is KGHSH and CDR2 is LQKENI. The length of the CDR3 is 16 residues. The CDR3 coding sequence is TGTGCCAGCTCAACGGAAGGACAGGGGACTCAAGAGACCCAGTACTTC. This translates into CASSTEGQGTQETQYF. Full variable domain (missing parts from reference TRBV18 and TRBJ2-5): NAGVMQNPRHLVRRRGQEARLRCSPMKGHSHVYWYRQLPEEGLKFMVYLQKENIIDESGMPKERFSAEFPKEGPSILRIQQVVRGDSAAYFCASSTEGQGTQETQYFGPGTRLLVL.

This sequence joins TRBV4-2 and TRBJ2-6, with D perhaps matching TRBD1 or TRBD2 (5 bases each). The CDR3 has 14 amino acids. Trimming removed 4 bases at V and 4 bases at J, with 8 bases between. CDR1 LGHNA and CDR2 YNFKEQ come from the germline V gene. CDR3: CASSPGDGANVLTF. CDR3 nucleotides: TGTGCCAGCAGCCCTGGGGACGGGGCCAACGTCCTGACTTTC.

The rearrangement joins TRBV9 to TRBJ2-7, with 8 bases that match TRBD2. The CDR3 length is 15 residues. CDR1 is SGDLS, CDR2 YYNGEE, per germline. J was trimmed by 0 bases and V by 3 bases; bases with no gene match: 5. The CDR3 coding sequence is TGTGCCAGCAGCGCATCTAGCGGGCCCTCCTACGAGCAGTACTTC. Amino acids: CASSASSGPSYEQYF.

This clonotype was seen a handful of times. J is TRBJ1-2 and V is TRBV6-4, with D unclear. The CDR3 has 12 residues. Germline values: CDR1 MRHNA, CDR2 SNTAGT. Trimming removed 1 base at V and 7 bases at J, with 7 bases between. The chain's CDR3 is CASSDWKLGYTF. In nucleotides, the CDR3 is TGTGCCAGCAGTGACTGGAAGCTTGGCTACACCTTC.

This clonotype has ten or more counts. The chain uses TRBV18 and TRBJ1-6; a weak D match, TRBD1 (6 bases). Trimming shortened V by 2 bases and J by 5 bases, and 13 bases separated the two germline ends. CDR1 is KGHSH and CDR2 is LQKENI in the germline V gene. The CDR3 is 16 residues long. The CDR3 DNA reads as TGTGCCAGCTCACCATCAGGGGCCCAGGATAATTCACCCCTCCACTTT. Encoded protein: CASSPSGAQDNSPLHF.

This clonotype was seen only a few times. The rearrangement links TRBV6-5 to TRBJ1-2; 10 nucleotides line up with TRBD1. CDR3 length equals 16 residues. V trimming: 2 bases; J trimming: 0 bases; junction bases outside the gene matches: 3. CDR1 is MNHEY, CDR2 SVGAGI, per germline. DNA of the CDR3: TGTGCCAGCAGTTACGGGACAGGGGCTGCTAACTATGGCTACACCTTC. Protein: CASSYGTGAANYGYTF.

This clonotype was seen ten or more times. The chain is built from TRBV10-3 and TRBJ2-1, with 8 positions matching TRBD2. Trimming removed 8 bases from V and 2 bases from J; junction bases left unmatched: 5. Germline CDR1 and CDR2: ENHRY and SYGVKD. This CDR3 has 14 residues. The DNA for the CDR3 is TGTGCCATCGGAGCGGGAGTTGCCTACAATGAGCAGTTCTTC. Protein sequence: CAIGAGVAYNEQFF.

The CDR3 is CSARDRTSGSSYNEQFF. The CDR3 coding sequence is TGCAGTGCTAGAGATAGAACTAGCGGGAGCTCCTACAATGAGCAGTTCTTC. The chain couples TRBV20-1 to TRBJ2-1; 11 bases map to TRBD2. This CDR3 contains 17 residues. Germline CDR1 DFQATT, CDR2 SNEGSKA (reference sequence). V was pared by 0 bases and J by 0 bases, with 4 bases of the junction left unmatched.

J is TRBJ2-1 and V is TRBV9; 7 positions agree with TRBD1. V lost 4 bases to trimming and J lost 7 bases; unmatched junction nucleotides: 14. The V gene's germline CDR1 is SGDLS and CDR2 YYNGEE. The length of the CDR3 is 16 residues. CDR3 amino acids: CASSPPQGERRNEQFF. The CDR3 DNA reads as TGTGCCAGCAGCCCCCCTCAGGGGGAGCGGCGTAATGAGCAGTTCTTC.

This clonotype was recorded a few times. V usage is TRBV28 and J usage is TRBJ2-7; no clear D. The V gene's germline CDR1 is MDHEN and CDR2 SYDVKM. CDR3 length equals 14 residues. Trimming removed 6 bases at V and 3 bases at J, with 15 bases between. CDR3 bases: TGTGCCAGCAGGGCCGGTACCGCTGTCTACGAGCAGTACTTC. Protein: CASRAGTAVYEQYF. The full variable domain, in which reference TRBV28 and TRBJ2-7 provide the parts outside the CDR3, is DVKVTQSSRYLVKRTGEKVFLECVQDMDHENMFWYRQDPGLGLRLIYFSYDVKMKEKGDIPEGYSVSREKKERFSLILESASTNQTSMYLCASRAGTAVYEQYFGPGTRLTVT.

This clonotype was seen ten or more times. V usage is TRBV28 and J usage is TRBJ1-1, with TRBD1 matching over 8 bases. The V segment lost 6 bases and the J segment 2 bases; nucleotides outside the gene matches: 8. The CDR3 sequence is 15 residues long. The germline V gene has CDR1 MDHEN and CDR2 SYDVKM. The CDR3 nucleotides read TGTGCCAGCAGATATCAGGGGGCCACTAACACTGAAGCTTTCTTT. Protein product: CASRYQGATNTEAFF.

This clonotype was detected only a few times. The chain has TRBV9 and TRBJ2-1; 10 bases match TRBD2. The CDR3 contains 16 residues. V lost 0 bases to trimming and J lost 4 bases; unmatched junction nucleotides: 4. CDR1 is SGDLS and CDR2 is YYNGEE in the germline V gene. CDR3 protein: CASSVAGTSVYNEQFF. CDR3 nucleotides: TGTGCCAGCAGCGTAGCCGGGACTAGCGTGTACAATGAGCAGTTCTTC. The full variable domain, completed using reference TRBV9 and TRBJ2-1, is DSGVTQTPKHLITATGQRVTLRCSPRSGDLSVYWYQQSLDQGLQFLIQYYNGEERAKGNILERFSAQQFPDLHSELNLSSLELGDSALYFCASSVAGTSVYNEQFFGPGTRLTVL.

This CDR3 reads CSAREGGLAVFYEQYF. The CDR3 DNA is TGCAGTGCCCGGGAAGGAGGGCTGGCGGTGTTCTACGAGCAGTACTTC. This rearrangement joins TRBV20-1 to TRBJ2-7; D may be TRBD2 (6 bases). This CDR3 is 16 amino acids long. The germline V gene encodes CDR1 DFQATT and CDR2 SNEGSKA (reference sequence). The V and J ends lost 6 bases and 3 bases respectively, with 24 bases between them.

The chain couples TRBV30 to TRBJ1-1, with D possibly matching TRBD1 (6 bases). The CDR3 has 12 residues. The V gene's germline CDR1 is GTSNPN and CDR2 SVGIG (reference sequence). Trimming stripped 4 bases from V and 10 bases from J, with 16 bases between. In DNA form, the CDR3 reads TGTGCCTGGATCCCACAGGGATATTCAGCTTTCTTT. Its protein product is CAWIPQGYSAFF.

V and J are TRBV27 and TRBJ2-3, with D possibly matching TRBD2 (6 bases). This CDR3 contains 15 residues. CDR1 and CDR2 (germline): MNHEY, SMNVEV (reference sequence). The V gene lost 4 bases and the J gene lost 3 bases, with 14 bases spanning the gap. The CDR3 region has the DNA TGTGCCAGCAGTTACGAGGGAGGACCGACAGATACGCAGTATTTT. Its translation is CASSYEGGPTDTQYF.

This rearrangement joins TRBV29-1 to TRBJ1-1; D uncertain. The V end lost 7 bases, the J end lost 1 base, and 10 bases lay between the germline ends. Germline V lookup: CDR1 SQVTM, CDR2 ANQGSEA. CDR3 length: 12 amino acids. CDR3 loop: CSGGGGNTEAFF. The CDR3, as DNA: TGCAGCGGGGGAGGAGGGAACACTGAAGCTTTCTTT.

This clonotype was observed at least ten times. The chain combines TRBV30 with TRBJ1-1; D unresolved. V lost 4 bases and J 4 bases, leaving 10 bases between the germline ends. CDR3 length equals 12 residues. Per the germline V gene, CDR1 is GTSNPN and CDR2 is SVGIG (reference sequence). The CDR3 DNA reads as TGTGCCTGGACAATAGGAAGCACTGAAGCTTTCTTT. Translation gives CAWTIGSTEAFF.

This rearrangement joins TRBV2 to TRBJ1-2, with 8 bases lining up with TRBD1. Unmatched junction bases numbered 6, after V lost 9 bases and J lost 3 bases. Looked up from germline, CDR1 is SNHLY and CDR2 is FYNNEI. This CDR3 contains 13 residues. The CDR3 loop is CASKQGEDYGYTF. Here the CDR3 DNA reads TGTGCCAGTAAACAGGGGGAAGACTATGGCTACACCTTC.

This rearrangement joins TRBV5-1 to TRBJ2-5; maybe TRBD1 (6 bases). Per the germline V gene, CDR1 is SGHRS and CDR2 is YFSETQ. V lost 4 bases and J 3 bases, leaving 16 bases between the germline ends. The CDR3 is 15 amino acids. The CDR3 bases are TGCGCCAGCAGCCTCTCCTCAGGGGTGGAAGAGACCCAGTACTTC. Protein sequence: CASSLSSGVEETQYF.

Ten or more counts support this clonotype. V is TRBV18 and J is TRBJ2-4; possibly TRBD1 or TRBD2 for D (5 bases each). Germline CDR1 KGHSH, CDR2 LQKENI. V shed 4 bases and J shed 2 bases, with 18 bases lying between them. This CDR3 contains 17 residues. The CDR3 loop reads CASSLTTEGESKNIQYF. The CDR3 DNA follows: TGTGCCAGCTCACTCACCACGGAAGGGGAGTCCAAAAACATTCAGTACTTC.

This clonotype was seen many times. This chain connects TRBV2 to TRBJ2-1, with 10 bases matching TRBD1. V lost 6 bases to trimming and J lost 3 bases; unmatched junction nucleotides: 2. The CDR3 contains 14 residues. Germline loops: CDR1 SNHLY, CDR2 FYNNEI. CDR3 loop: CASRGTGVYNEQFF. CDR3 bases: TGTGCCAGCAGGGGGACAGGGGTCTACAATGAGCAGTTCTTC.

Of note for this clonotype: Possible read error: a much larger clone is one base away. The gene calls are TRBV27 and TRBJ1-5; no clear D. V lost 4 bases and J 2 bases, leaving 3 bases between the germline ends. Per the germline V gene, CDR1 is MNHEY and CDR2 is SMNVEV (reference sequence). The CDR3 spans 12 residues. CDR3 nucleotides: TGTGCCAGCAGTTACGGCAATCAGCCCCAGCATTTT. Translation gives CASSYGNQPQHF.

As to this clonotype: Because the CDR3 is missing its conserved closing phenylalanine or tryptophan, this is likely a read error. The limits of the CDR3 on the DNA are not certain, so only TCRdb's listed CDR3 is given. V is TRBV21-1 and J is TRBJ1-2; the listed D gene, TRBD1, was not tested against the DNA. TRBV21-1 counts as a pseudogene. The CDR3 contains 11 residues when both ends are counted. The CDR3 here is CASSKTGRARI.

This clonotype has ten or more counts. This rearrangement joins TRBV29-1 to TRBJ2-3, with 12 bases identical to TRBD1. This CDR3 spans 16 amino acids. The germline V gene has CDR1 SQVTM and CDR2 ANQGSEA. V lost 6 bases and J lost 4; bases outside the gene matches: 11. The CDR3 region is CSVPLGGTGGADTQYF. The CDR3 DNA sequence: TGCAGCGTCCCGCTCGGCGGGACAGGGGGCGCAGATACGCAGTATTTT.

The chain is built from TRBV6-1 and TRBJ2-5; possibly TRBD1 for D (6 bases). Per the germline V gene, CDR1 is MNHNS and CDR2 is SASEGT. V was shortened by 2 bases and J by 4 bases, with 11 bases between the two germline ends. The CDR3 has 14 residues. Written as DNA, the CDR3 is TGTGCCAGCAGTGAACAGGGGCGGTCAGAGACCCAGTACTTC. Protein product: CASSEQGRSETQYF.